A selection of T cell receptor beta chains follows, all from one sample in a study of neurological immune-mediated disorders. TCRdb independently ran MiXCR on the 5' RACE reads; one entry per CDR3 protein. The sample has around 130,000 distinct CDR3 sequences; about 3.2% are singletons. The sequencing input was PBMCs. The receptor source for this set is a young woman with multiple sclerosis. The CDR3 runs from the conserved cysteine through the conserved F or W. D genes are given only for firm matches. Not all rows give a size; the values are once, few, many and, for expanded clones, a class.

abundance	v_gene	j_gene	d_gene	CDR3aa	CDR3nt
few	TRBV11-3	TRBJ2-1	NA	CASSAHTGKGSNEQFF	TGTGCCAGCAGCGCACATACGGGAAAGGGTTCCAATGAGCAGTTCTTC
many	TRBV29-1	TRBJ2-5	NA	CSVEGALAGTQYF	TGCAGCGTTGAGGGAGCTCTGGCGGGGACCCAGTACTTC
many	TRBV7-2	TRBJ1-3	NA	CASSLASTIYF	TGTGCCAGCAGCTTAGCGAGCACCATATATTTT
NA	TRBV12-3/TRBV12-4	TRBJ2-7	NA	CASSFSYSYEQYF	TGTGCCAGCAGCTTTTCCTACAGTTACGAGCAGTACTTC
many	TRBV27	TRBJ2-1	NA	CASSWRPASRVYNEQFF	TGTGCCAGCAGCTGGAGGCCGGCAAGTAGAGTCTACAATGAGCAGTTCTTC
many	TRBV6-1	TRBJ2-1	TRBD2	CASSASGGVEQFF	TGTGCCAGCAGTGCCAGCGGGGGGGTTGAGCAGTTCTTC
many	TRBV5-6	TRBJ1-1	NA	CASSTTTGASIGGTFF	TGTGCCAGCAGCACCACCACCGGGGCCAGTATAGGCGGGACTTTCTTT
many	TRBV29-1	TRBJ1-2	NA	CSAPDSLGSLYGYTF	TGCAGCGCGCCGGACAGTCTGGGAAGTCTCTATGGCTACACCTTC
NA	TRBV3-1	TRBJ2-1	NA	CASSQDRGRGPSSYNEQFF	TGTGCCAGCAGCCAAGATCGAGGGAGGGGGCCGAGCTCCTACAATGAGCAGTTCTTC
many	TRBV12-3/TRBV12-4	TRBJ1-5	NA	CASCRWGQPQHF	TGTGCCAGCTGCCGCTGGGGTCAGCCCCAGCATTTT
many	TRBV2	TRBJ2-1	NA	CASSEFPGNEQFF	TGTGCCAGCAGTGAGTTCCCGGGGAATGAGCAGTTCTTC
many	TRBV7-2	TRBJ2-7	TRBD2	CASSLAGGSQGYEQYF	TGTGCCAGCAGCTTAGCGGGCGGGAGCCAGGGCTACGAGCAGTACTTC
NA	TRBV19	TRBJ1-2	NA	CASSRTLNYGYTF	TGTGCCAGTAGTCGAACACTTAACTATGGCTACACCTTC
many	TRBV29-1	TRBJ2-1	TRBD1	CSVGGTGNYNEQFF	TGCAGCGTTGGGGGGACAGGGAACTACAATGAGCAGTTCTTC
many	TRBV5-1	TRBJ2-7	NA	CASSLSRQGGYEQYF	TGCGCCAGCAGCTTGTCACGTCAGGGCGGCTACGAGCAGTACTTC
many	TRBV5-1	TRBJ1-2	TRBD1	CASSSGTGRNYGYTF	TGCGCCAGCAGTTCTGGGACAGGGAGGAACTATGGCTACACCTTC
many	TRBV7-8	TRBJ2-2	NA	CASSSTLTRTITGELFF	TGTGCCAGCAGCTCGACTCTAACCAGGACGATTACCGGGGAGCTGTTTTTT
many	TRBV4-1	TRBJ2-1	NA	CASSQALVTGSNEQFF	TGCGCCAGCAGCCAAGCGTTGGTAACGGGGAGCAATGAGCAGTTCTTC
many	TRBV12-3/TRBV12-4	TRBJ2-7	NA	CASSSDRTSYEQYF	TGTGCCAGCAGTTCCGACAGAACCTCCTACGAGCAGTACTTC
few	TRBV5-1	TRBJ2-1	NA	CASSPPSRYNEQFF	TGCGCCAGCAGCCCCCCTTCACGCTACAATGAGCAGTTCTTC
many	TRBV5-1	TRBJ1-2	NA	CASSFGANYGYTF	TGCGCCAGCAGCTTCGGGGCTAACTATGGCTACACCTTC
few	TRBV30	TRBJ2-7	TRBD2	CAWTGSGNKQYF	TGTGCCTGGACGGGCAGCGGGAACAAGCAGTACTTC
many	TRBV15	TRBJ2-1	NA	CATTRRRDNEQFF	TGTGCCACCACAAGGAGGCGGGACAATGAGCAGTTCTTC
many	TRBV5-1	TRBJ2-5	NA	CASSLTGLETQYF	TGCGCCAGCAGCTTAACCGGTCTCGAGACCCAGTACTTC
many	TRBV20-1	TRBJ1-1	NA	CSARDPSVRGTEAFF	TGCAGTGCTAGAGACCCTTCCGTCAGGGGAACTGAAGCTTTCTTT
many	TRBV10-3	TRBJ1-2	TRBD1	CAISGGDRQGYTF	TGTGCCATCAGTGGAGGGGACAGGCAAGGCTACACCTTC
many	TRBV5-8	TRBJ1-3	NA	CASSSYATEPGNTIYF	TGTGCCAGCAGCTCTTATGCGACAGAACCTGGAAACACCATATATTTT
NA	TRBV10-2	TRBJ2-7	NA	CASSVSGLGVYEQYF	TGCGCCAGCAGCGTATCAGGGTTGGGGGTTTACGAGCAGTACTTC
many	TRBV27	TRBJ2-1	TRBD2	CASSPTSGGLNEQFF	TGTGCCAGCAGCCCAACTAGCGGGGGCCTCAATGAGCAGTTCTTC